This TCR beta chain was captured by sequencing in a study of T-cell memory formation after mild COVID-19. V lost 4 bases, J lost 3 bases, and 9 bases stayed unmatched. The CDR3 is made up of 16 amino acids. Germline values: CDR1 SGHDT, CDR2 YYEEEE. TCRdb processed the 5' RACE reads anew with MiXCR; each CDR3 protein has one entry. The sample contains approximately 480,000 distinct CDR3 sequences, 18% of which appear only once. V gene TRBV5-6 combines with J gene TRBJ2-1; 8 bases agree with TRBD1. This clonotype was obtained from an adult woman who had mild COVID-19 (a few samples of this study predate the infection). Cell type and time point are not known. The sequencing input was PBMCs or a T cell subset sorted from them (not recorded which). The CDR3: CASSTTSGTGYNEQFF. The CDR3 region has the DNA TGTGCCAGCAGCACCACGTCGGGGACAGGCTACAATGAGCAGTTCTTC.